This TCR beta chain was sequenced for a study of PD-1 blockade in classical Hodgkin lymphoma (dated by TCRdb to 2018 to 2020). Some background on the complete study: Nivolumab dosing was 3 mg/kg intravenously every 2 weeks, continuing until either disease progression or unacceptable toxicity. The study used CyTOF and TCR beta sequencing to define a peripheral blood immune signature of response to PD-1 blockade in classical Hodgkin lymphoma. The study at large found these results: Trial patients with a complete response had baseline diversity similar to that of newly diagnosed patients, while partial responders and progressors had significantly lower diversity. Newly diagnosed patients were reported to have lower baseline TCR diversity than healthy donors, and relapsed/refractory patients were reported to have lower baseline TCR diversity still. Only a single clinical trial cohort was studied, and what caused the repertoire differences, possibly disease activity or prior therapy, remained undefined. Lower diversity was observed in patients in whom nivolumab was started less than 1 year after ASCT, and these patients were excluded from later analyses so that confounding by immune reconstitution would be avoided. A significant rise by C4D1 was seen in CD4+ but not CD8+ TCR diversity (p=0.0027 vs p=0.16), with the rise being most apparent in complete responders (p=0.02).

V is cut back by 6 bases and J by 7 bases, with 11 bases in the junction unmatched. The CDR3 has 14 amino acids, counting the end cysteine and phenylalanine. Only CDR3 DNA is held: 42 bases, read in frame from base 1. The germline V gene gives CDR1 as MNHNS and CDR2 as SASEGT. What this sample's time point label stands for: cycle 1 day 1 (C1D1), immediately before nivolumab initiation. Every trial patient had relapsed following autologous stem cell transplantation, and prior brentuximab vedotin exposure was what differed among cohorts A, B and C. The trial cohort included fewer than 65 patients with relapsed/refractory classical Hodgkin lymphoma, and each patient had a best overall response of complete response, partial response or progressive disease. In the multi-cohort phase II CheckMate 205 trial, trial patients received single-agent nivolumab. An independent review committee assessed best overall response by applying the 2007 International Working Group response criteria. PBMCs from the trial were collected at three points: immediately before nivolumab initiation (C1D1), and during therapy at cycle 2 day 1 and cycle 4 day 1. Peripheral blood was collected in 8 mL Vacutainer Cell Preparation Tubes, from which PBMCs were isolated by centrifugation and then cryopreserved.

The Qiagen DNeasy kit was used to extract genomic DNA from unsorted PBMCs and from the negatively selected CD4+ and CD8+ fractions. TCR beta CDR3 regions were subjected to amplification by immunoSEQ multiplex PCR with primers that anneal to V and J segments. Amplification bias was minimized using a synthetic immune receptor repertoire, and residual bias was removed computationally after sequencing. On the authors' methods: Custom Python scripts were used to quantify repertoire diversity as the Shannon entropy index. The unsorted, CD4+ and CD8+ repertoires were each analyzed separately, with the exception of combined analyses, where CD4+ and CD8+ sequences were merged in silico. Clonal expansion was defined as at least a 2-fold frequency increase after treatment relative to C1D1, with a pseudocount of 0.5 for undetected baseline clones. Singleton clones were defined as clones with 0 or 1 copy at C1D1, and non-singleton clones were defined as clones with 2 or more copies. Clones expanded in unsorted samples were labelled as CD4+, CD8+ or unknown by matching protein sequences in sorted samples from the same patient. Wilcoxon tests on paired samples were used to test changes in diversity from C1D1 to C4D1. In its TCRdb copy, this immuneACCESS table keeps in-frame sequences only and misses some clones. Where compared with another copy, unresolved V genes explain less than half of these, and the others have no known cause. The V and J calls and clone size are taken from that table; D and trimming were inferred from the DNA. For this sample there are around 40,000 clones; 60% to 85% appear just once. The ten largest make up over 9.5% of the sample.

Concerning this clone itself: Its antigen is still unknown. The record has no base qualities; no much larger clone is one base away.

This receptor chain uses TRBV6-1 and TRBJ1-2; 7 middle bases align to TRBD1. The sample consisted of peripheral blood mononuclear cells (PBMCs), taken at baseline. The clonotype comes from a human donor with classical Hodgkin lymphoma. The CDR3 here reads CASSGQEFVAGYTF. The nucleotide sequence reads as follows: TGTGCCAGCAGCGGACAGGAGTTCGTGGCTGGCTACACCTTC.